Following are 11 T cell receptor beta chains from one sample sequenced in a study of cytomegalovirus exposure and HLA in healthy donors. Primers for the PCR totalled 60 Vbeta and 13 Jbeta. Sequencing used immunoSEQ multiplex PCR; TCRdb keeps in-frame clones, though not all of them. The table has approximately 110,000 clones, around 73% seen once; the top ten hold 8.2%. The specimen was PBMCs. All receptors derive from a woman between 35 and 50 years old in good health and CMV-seropositive.

The gene calls are TRBV4-3 and TRBJ2-5; 10 bases fit TRBD1. The CDR3 has 15 residues. Germline V gene sequence: CDR1 LGHNA, CDR2 YSLEER. V trimming: 4 bases; J trimming: 2 bases; junction bases outside the gene matches: 4. The CDR3 DNA reads TGCGCCAGCAGCCTAGGACAGGGGGTACAAGAGACCCAGTACTTC. Translation gives CASSLGQGVQETQYF.

The V gene is TRBV6-1, the J gene TRBJ2-5, with D maybe TRBD1 (6 bases). The germline CDR1 and CDR2 sequences are MNHNS and SASEGT. There are 17 residues in the CDR3. V was clipped by 2 bases and J by 2 bases, with 18 bases between them. CDR3 in DNA: TGTGCCAGCAGTGAATTATGGGTTCAGGGGCGGCAAGAGACCCAGTACTTC. Its translation is CASSELWVQGRQETQYF.

This chain links TRBV7-6 with TRBJ2-1; possible D gene TRBD1, 6 bases. Germline loops: CDR1 SGHVS, CDR2 FNYEAQ. V was pared by 2 bases and J by 6 bases, with 14 bases between. The CDR3 has 15 residues. CDR3 amino acids: CASSLLPGATNEQFF. CDR3 DNA sequence: TGTGCCAGCAGCTTACTTCCAGGGGCGACCAATGAGCAGTTCTTC.

This clone was counted only a few times. This chain links TRBV19 with TRBJ2-7; 11 positions match TRBD2. The CDR3 has 16 amino acids. The trim removed 4 bases at V and 2 bases at J, leaving 7 bases unmatched. CDR1 and CDR2 from the germline V gene are LNHDA and SQIVND (reference sequence). The CDR3 loop is CASSTPTSGVTYEQYF. The CDR3 coding sequence is TGTGCCAGTAGTACGCCGACTAGCGGGGTAACCTACGAGCAGTACTTC.

V is TRBV2 and J is TRBJ1-2, with 9 nucleotides matching TRBD1. The V and J ends lost 8 bases and 2 bases, in that order; junction bases with no gene match: 12. The germline CDR1 and CDR2 sequences are SNHLY and FYNNEI. The CDR3 totals 16 residues. CDR3 DNA: TGTGCCAGCCAAGGTGGAACAGGGGGCTGGAACTATGGCTACACCTTC. Protein sequence: CASQGGTGGWNYGYTF.

The genes are TRBV5-4 and TRBJ2-1; 10 nucleotides agree with TRBD1. V shed 6 bases and J 5 bases; nucleotides not matched to a gene: 5. The CDR3 has 14 residues. The germline V gene has CDR1 SGHNT and CDR2 YYREEE (reference sequence). The DNA for the CDR3 is TGTGCCAGCATACCGGGACAGGGGAACAATGAGCAGTTCTTC. Amino acids: CASIPGQGNNEQFF.

This clone was seen only once. The genes are TRBV9 and TRBJ1-4; 7 positions match TRBD1. From germline, CDR1 is SGDLS and CDR2 YYNGEE. This CDR3 spans 14 amino acids. The J segment lost 6 bases and the V segment lost 4 bases, leaving 6 bases of the junction unmatched. In DNA form, the CDR3 reads TGTGCCAGCAGCCCAGGGGGGCGGGATGAAAAACTGTTTTTT. Its translation: CASSPGGRDEKLFF.

V is TRBV12-1 and J is TRBJ2-5; TRBD1 was called by the table and not checked on the DNA. TRBV12-1 is a pseudogene locus. This CDR3 spans 15 amino acids. The CDR3 sequence: CASSSYRVAQETQYF. The CDR3, as DNA: TGTGCCAGCAGCTCATACAGGGTTGCCCAAGAGACCCAGTACTTC.

The chain combines TRBV5-4 with TRBJ1-5; D is uncertain. Germline-derived CDR1 and CDR2 are SGHNT and YYREEE (reference sequence). The CDR3 has 14 amino acids. The V and J ends lost 0 bases and 5 bases respectively, with 9 bases between them. The CDR3 bases are TGTGCCAGCAGCTTGGATGCCCGAGATCAGCCCCAGCATTTT. This sequence encodes CASSLDARDQPQHF.

The chain carries TRBV7-9 and TRBJ2-4; possible D gene TRBD2, 6 bases. The ends were cut back, 1 base at V and 8 bases at J, with 15 bases in the middle. Germline CDR1 reads SEHNR; CDR2 reads FQNEAQ (reference sequence). This CDR3 contains 15 residues. CDR3 nucleotide sequence: TGTGCCAGCAGCTTAGGATCGGGGGATTACGACATTCAGTACTTC. This gives the protein CASSLGSGDYDIQYF.

V gene TRBV7-6 combines with J gene TRBJ2-5; 15 bases fit TRBD2. The CDR3 consists of 16 residues. Germline V lookup: CDR1 SGHVS, CDR2 FNYEAQ. V was clipped by 3 bases and J by 2 bases; unmatched bases: 1. The CDR3 region is CASSFGLAGGQETQYF. CDR3 coding DNA: TGTGCCAGCAGCTTTGGACTAGCGGGGGGGCAAGAGACCCAGTACTTC.